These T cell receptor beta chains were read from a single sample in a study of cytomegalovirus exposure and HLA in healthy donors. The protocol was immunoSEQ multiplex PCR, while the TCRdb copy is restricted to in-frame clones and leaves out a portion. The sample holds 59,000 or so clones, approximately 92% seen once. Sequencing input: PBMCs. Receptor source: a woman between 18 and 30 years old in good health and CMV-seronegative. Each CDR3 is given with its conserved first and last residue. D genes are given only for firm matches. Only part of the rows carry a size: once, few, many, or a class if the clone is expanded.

TGTGCCAGCAGCGACATGGATGCGAACACTGAAGCTTTCTTT	CASSDMDANTEAFF	.	TRBJ1-1	.	TRBV6-5
TGTGCCAGCAGCACCGGACAGGGCAACATTCAGTACTTC	CASSTGQGNIQYF	.	TRBJ2-4	TRBD1	TRBV5-6
TGTGCCAGCAGTCTTAGCGGGAGTAGCTACGAGCAGTACTTC	CASSLSGSSYEQYF	.	TRBJ2-7	TRBD2	TRBV2
TGTGCCAGCAGAAGGGGGAGTGCTGAAGCTTTCTTT	CASRRGSAEAFF	.	TRBJ1-1	.	TRBV28
TGTGCCAGCAGCATCGGACTAGGGAACTACAATGAGCAGTTCTTC	CASSIGLGNYNEQFF	.	TRBJ2-1	TRBD2	TRBV7-3
TGCGCCAGCAGCCAAGACCCTGGGGGGGGCTACGAGCAGTACTTC	CASSQDPGGGYEQYF	.	TRBJ2-7	TRBD2	TRBV4-1
TGTGCCAGCAGAGCCGGGACTATTAACACCGGGGAGCTGTTTTTT	CASRAGTINTGELFF	once	TRBJ2-2	TRBD2	TRBV25-1
TGTGCCAGCTCACCAAGGGACAACTACGAGCAGTACTTC	CASSPRDNYEQYF	.	TRBJ2-7	.	TRBV18
TGTGCCAGCTCACCGGCAGAATACGAGCAGTACTTC	CASSPAEYEQYF	.	TRBJ2-7	.	TRBV18
TGTGCCAGTGCCGGAGGGGAGAACACTGAAGCTTTCTTT	CASAGGENTEAFF	.	TRBJ1-1	.	TRBV6-6
TGTGCCAGCAGCTCTCATGTCCTAGCGGGGAACACCGGGGAGCTGTTTTTT	CASSSHVLAGNTGELFF	.	TRBJ2-2	TRBD2	TRBV5-8
TGTGCCAGCAGCGTAGTGGAGGGCCCGGCGGTACTAGCGGGGGGGCATGGCACAGATACGCAGTATTTT	CASSVVEGPAVLAGGHGTDTQYF	.	TRBJ2-3	TRBD2	TRBV9
TGTGCCAGCAGGCAAGCGGGAGGGGACACCGGGGAGCTGTTTTTT	CASRQAGGDTGELFF	.	TRBJ2-2	TRBD2	TRBV25-1
TGTGCCAGCAGCTTGGGGCGGAACAATCAGCCCCAGCATTTT	CASSLGRNNQPQHF	.	TRBJ1-5	.	TRBV7-8
TGCGCCAGCAGCCAAGACGGCGGGGTGGCTTACACAGATACGCAGTATTTT	CASSQDGGVAYTDTQYF	.	TRBJ2-3	.	TRBV4-1
TGTGCCATCAGTGCTGGGGACTATCACACAGATACGCAGTATTTT	CAISAGDYHTDTQYF	.	TRBJ2-3	TRBD2	TRBV10-3
TGCGCCAGCAGCGCGGATTTAACCTACGAGCAGTACTTC	CASSADLTYEQYF	.	TRBJ2-7	.	TRBV5-1
TGTGCCAGCAGCTTACTAGGGGAGGTAGATACGCAGTATTTT	CASSLLGEVDTQYF	.	TRBJ2-3	.	TRBV7-9
TGTGCCAGCAGCTCAGGGACTAGCGGCGGGGCAGATACGCAGTATTTT	CASSSGTSGGADTQYF	.	TRBJ2-3	TRBD2	TRBV9
TGCGCCAGCGGGACTAGCGGCCCGACCGGGGAGCTGTTTTTT	CASGTSGPTGELFF	.	TRBJ2-2	TRBD2	TRBV10-2
TGTGCCAGCAGCCACCCGACAGGTACTCCGAACACTGAAGCTTTCTTT	CASSHPTGTPNTEAFF	.	TRBJ1-1	.	TRBV14
TGTGCCAGCAGCTTGGGGGACAGGAACAATGAGCAGTTCTTC	CASSLGDRNNEQFF	few	TRBJ2-1	TRBD1	TRBV5-4
TGTGCCAGCAGTCCTACCGGGACAGGGGCGAATCAGCCCCAGCATTTT	CASSPTGTGANQPQHF	.	TRBJ1-5	TRBD1	TRBV28
TGTGCCAGCAGTGACACCCCCTCTAGCTACAATGAGCAGTTCTTC	CASSDTPSSYNEQFF	.	TRBJ2-1	.	TRBV2
TGTGCCACCTCTTGGGCCCTCTCGGTGGAAAAACTGTTTTTT	CATSWALSVEKLFF	.	TRBJ1-4	.	TRBV19
TGTGCCAGCAGCTTGGGGACAGGGGGTTCTGAAGCTTTCTTT	CASSLGTGGSEAFF	once	TRBJ1-1	TRBD1	TRBV13
TGTGCCAGCAGTTTCAGGCAGGACGGACAGGGGATGACCCAGTACTTC	CASSFRQDGQGMTQYF	.	TRBJ2-5	TRBD1	TRBV27
TGTGCCAGTACGGCGGGAGCCGGGTATACGCAGTATTTT	CASTAGAGYTQYF	.	TRBJ2-3	TRBD2	TRBV19
TGTGCCAGTAGTATCATAACGCTGGGGCGCTATGGCTACACCTTC	CASSIITLGRYGYTF	.	TRBJ1-2	.	TRBV19
TGTGCCAGCTCCGCGGGAGGGCCCCTATACGAGCAGTACTTC	CASSAGGPLYEQYF	.	TRBJ2-7	TRBD2	TRBV9
TGTGCCAGCAGCTCGAGAGAGGGAATGAACACCGGGGAGCTGTTTTTT	CASSSREGMNTGELFF	.	TRBJ2-2	.	TRBV7-3
TGTGCCAGCAGCGTGACAGGCCCAGATACGCAGTATTTT	CASSVTGPDTQYF	few	TRBJ2-3	.	TRBV5-6
TGTGCCAGTAGTATGAGGTTGCCAGCCCTTTATAGCAATCAGCCCCAGCATTTT	CASSMRLPALYSNQPQHF	once	TRBJ1-5	.	TRBV19
TGTGCCAGCAGCTTCCGGGACAGGGGGCCTACTAATGAAAAACTGTTTTTT	CASSFRDRGPTNEKLFF	once	TRBJ1-4	TRBD1	TRBV7-6
TGTGCCAGCAGCACACCGGGGGGGACTGGAAACACCATATATTTT	CASSTPGGTGNTIYF	once	TRBJ1-3	.	TRBV13
TGTGCCAGCAAAGAGACTGAAGCTTTCTTT	CASKETEAFF	.	TRBJ1-1	.	TRBV28
TGTGCCACGGGGGAACTAGCGGGAGTTAAAAACATTCAGTACTTC	CATGELAGVKNIQYF	.	TRBJ2-4	TRBD2	TRBV2
TGTGCCAGCAGCCTGGCGGGGGGAGCCGCAGATACGCAGTATTTT	CASSLAGGAADTQYF	.	TRBJ2-3	TRBD2	TRBV7-2
TGTGCCAGCAGCTTACTGGCGGGAGCCCCCTACGAGCAGTACTTC	CASSLLAGAPYEQYF	.	TRBJ2-7	TRBD2	TRBV11-1
TGTGCCAGCAGCCCAAAACTGTTCTCCTACGAGCAGTACTTC	CASSPKLFSYEQYF	.	TRBJ2-7	.	TRBV13
TGTGCCAGCAGTTTAAGGGGAGGCTCCTACAATGAGCAGTTCTTC	CASSLRGGSYNEQFF	.	TRBJ2-1	.	TRBV27
TGTGCCAGCAGCAGGGAGGGGTACGGGAACACTGAAGCTTTCTTT	CASSREGYGNTEAFF	.	TRBJ1-1	.	TRBV27
TGTGCCAGCAGCAAATCAACAGGGACGAGTGAGCTGTTTTTT	CASSKSTGTSELFF	.	TRBJ1-4	.	TRBV21-1
TGTGCCAGCAGCTTCGGGACAGAAAATGAAAAACTGTTTTTT	CASSFGTENEKLFF	.	TRBJ1-4	TRBD1	TRBV5-6